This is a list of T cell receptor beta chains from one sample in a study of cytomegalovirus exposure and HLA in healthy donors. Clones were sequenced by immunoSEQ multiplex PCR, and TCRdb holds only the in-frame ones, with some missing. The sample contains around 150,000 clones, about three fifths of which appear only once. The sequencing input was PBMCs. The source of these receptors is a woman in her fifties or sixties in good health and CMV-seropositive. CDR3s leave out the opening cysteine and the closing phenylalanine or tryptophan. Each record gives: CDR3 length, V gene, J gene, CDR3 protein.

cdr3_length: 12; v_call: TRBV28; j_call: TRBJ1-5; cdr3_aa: ASSRRQGGQPQH
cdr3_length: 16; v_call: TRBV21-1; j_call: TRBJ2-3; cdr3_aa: ASSKGDQISPRTDTQY
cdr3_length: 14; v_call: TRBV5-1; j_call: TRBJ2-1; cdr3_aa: ASQTLPGVSYNEQF
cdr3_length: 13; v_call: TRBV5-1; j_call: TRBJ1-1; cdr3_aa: ASSPRDPRGTEAF
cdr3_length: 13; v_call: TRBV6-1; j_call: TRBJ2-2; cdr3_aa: ASSHGQASTGELF
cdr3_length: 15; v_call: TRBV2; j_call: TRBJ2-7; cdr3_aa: ASTRGTSGTHTYEQY
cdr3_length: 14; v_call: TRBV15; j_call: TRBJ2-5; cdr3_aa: ATSRLLTTGQETQY
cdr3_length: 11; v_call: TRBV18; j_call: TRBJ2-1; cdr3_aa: ASSANTAGEQF
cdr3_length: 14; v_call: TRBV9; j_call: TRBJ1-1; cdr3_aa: ASSAHPGGANTEAF
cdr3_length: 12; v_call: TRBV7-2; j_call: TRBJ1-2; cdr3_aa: ASSLDSGSYGYT
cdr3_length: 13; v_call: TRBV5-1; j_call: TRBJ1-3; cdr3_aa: ASSLSGGTGNTIY
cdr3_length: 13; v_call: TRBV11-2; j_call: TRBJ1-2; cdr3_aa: ASSPRDRDNYGYT
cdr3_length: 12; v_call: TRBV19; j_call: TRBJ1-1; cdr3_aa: ASSIGGASTEAF
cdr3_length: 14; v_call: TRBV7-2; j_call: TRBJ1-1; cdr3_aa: ASSLAAGGAWGKAF
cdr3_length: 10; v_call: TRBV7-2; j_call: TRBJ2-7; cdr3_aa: ASSFPGYEQY
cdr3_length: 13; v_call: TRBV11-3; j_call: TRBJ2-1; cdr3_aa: ASSFRLAGVNEQF
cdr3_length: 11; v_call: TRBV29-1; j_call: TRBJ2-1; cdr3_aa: SVGLAGINEQF
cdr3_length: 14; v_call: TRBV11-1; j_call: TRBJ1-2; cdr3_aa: ASSAKTGQGPYGYT
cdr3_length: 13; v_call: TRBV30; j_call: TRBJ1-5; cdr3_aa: AWSGGQGINQPQH
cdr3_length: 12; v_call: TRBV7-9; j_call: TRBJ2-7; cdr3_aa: ASSRQGLPYEQY
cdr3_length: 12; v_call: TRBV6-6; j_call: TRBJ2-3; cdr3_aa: ASSSTTPGNTQY
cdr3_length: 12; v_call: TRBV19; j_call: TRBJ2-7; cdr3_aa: ASGTSGGLYEQY
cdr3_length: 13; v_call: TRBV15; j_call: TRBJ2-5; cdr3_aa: ATSREGTGAKTQY
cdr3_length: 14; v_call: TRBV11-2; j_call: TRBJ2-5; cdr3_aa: ASSLRGQQVRETQY
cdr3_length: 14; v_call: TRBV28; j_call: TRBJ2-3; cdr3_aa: ASSSGLAGGTDTQY
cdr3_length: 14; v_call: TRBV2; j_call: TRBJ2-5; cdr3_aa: ASSERRTGVGETQY
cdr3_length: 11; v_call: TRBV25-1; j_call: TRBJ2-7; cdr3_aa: ASSPRVGGEQY
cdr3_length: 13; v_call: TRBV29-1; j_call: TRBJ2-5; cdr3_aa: SVEDGLRGGETQY
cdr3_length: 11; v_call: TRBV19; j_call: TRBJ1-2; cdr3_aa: ASRAGLNYGYT
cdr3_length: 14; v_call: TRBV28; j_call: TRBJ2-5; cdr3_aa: ASSKGLAATQETQY
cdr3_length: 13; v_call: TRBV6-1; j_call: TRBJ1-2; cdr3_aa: ASSEGQGLDYGYT
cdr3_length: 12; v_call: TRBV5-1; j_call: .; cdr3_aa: ASSGGTGDYEQY
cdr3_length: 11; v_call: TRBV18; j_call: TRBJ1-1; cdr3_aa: ASSRGQGEEAF
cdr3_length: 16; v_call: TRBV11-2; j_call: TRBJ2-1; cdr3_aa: ASSFSSGRDVSYNEQF
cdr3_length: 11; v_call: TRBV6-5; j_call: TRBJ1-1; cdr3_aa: ASSRGGNTEAF
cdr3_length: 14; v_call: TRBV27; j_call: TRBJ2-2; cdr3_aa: ASGSFEGATAGELF
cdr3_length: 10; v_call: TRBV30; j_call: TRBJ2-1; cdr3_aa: AWRTVADEQF
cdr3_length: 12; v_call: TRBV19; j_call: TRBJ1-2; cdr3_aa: ASSIGSPNYGYT
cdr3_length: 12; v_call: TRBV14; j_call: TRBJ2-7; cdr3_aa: ASSPAGGPREQY
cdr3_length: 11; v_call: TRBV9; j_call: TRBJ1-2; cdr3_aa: ASSVDGYYGYT
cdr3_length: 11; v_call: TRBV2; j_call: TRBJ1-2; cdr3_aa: ASTGTGIYGYT
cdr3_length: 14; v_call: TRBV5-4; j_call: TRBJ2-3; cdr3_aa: ASSLGLAMVTDTQY
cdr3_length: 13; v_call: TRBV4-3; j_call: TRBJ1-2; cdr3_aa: ASSQDAGGIYGYT
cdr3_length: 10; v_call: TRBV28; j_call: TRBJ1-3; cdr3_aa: ASTRDGNTIY